What follows are 8 T cell receptor beta chains derived from one specimen sequenced in a study of T cells after yellow fever vaccination. TCRdb fed the 5' RACE reads into MiXCR, producing one record per CDR3 protein. The sample shows 500,000 to 650,000 distinct CDR3 sequences, 9% to 15% of them seen only once. The sample was PBMCs, taken on the day of the yellow fever booster vaccination. Receptor source: a man aged 30-40 years who received the YFV17D yellow fever vaccine.

This clonotype has a handful of counts. V is TRBV5-1 and J is TRBJ1-1; D remains ambiguous. The CDR3 is made up of 14 amino acids. Trimming pared 3 bases from V and 6 bases from J, leaving 15 bases between. Germline CDR1 and CDR2: SGHRS and YFSETQ. DNA for the CDR3: TGCGCCAGCAGCTCCATGGTGGGCGTCGCTGAAGCTTTCTTT. It encodes CASSSMVGVAEAFF.

This clonotype was detected only a few times. The rearrangement links TRBV3-1 to TRBJ2-3, with 14 positions matching TRBD2. The CDR3 contains 16 residues. From germline, CDR1 is LGHDT and CDR2 YNNKEL (reference sequence). The trim removed 4 bases at V and 3 bases at J, leaving 3 bases unmatched. The CDR3 DNA sequence: TGTGCCAGCAGCCGACTAGCGGGAGGGCCTACAGATACGCAGTATTTT. This codes for CASSRLAGGPTDTQYF.

The chain is built from TRBV5-1 and TRBJ1-1; 7 positions agree with TRBD1. Germline trimming cut 1 base from V and 4 bases from J; bases unmatched to any gene: 7. The CDR3 length is 15 residues. CDR1 is SGHRS, CDR2 YFSETQ, per germline. CDR3 in DNA: TGCGCCAGCAGCTTGTCCATGGACAGGCGCACTGAAGCTTTCTTT. This translates into CASSLSMDRRTEAFF.

The chain couples TRBV5-1 to TRBJ2-7; 11 bases line up with TRBD1. Germline trimming cut 3 bases from V and 5 bases from J; bases unmatched to any gene: 10. In germline, CDR1 is SGHRS, CDR2 YFSETQ. CDR3 length equals 16 residues. The CDR3 here is CASSSTTGTGGDEQYF. CDR3 bases: TGCGCCAGCAGCTCGACAACCGGGACAGGGGGGGACGAGCAGTACTTC.

Only a few counts were recorded for this clonotype. The chain recombines TRBV12-3 or TRBV12-4 with TRBJ2-5; D is undetermined. The germline V and J ends were trimmed by 3 bases and 6 bases, with 8 bases remaining between them. There are 12 residues in the CDR3. The CDR3 spells CASSFQKQTQYF. The CDR3 DNA reads as TGTGCCAGCAGTTTTCAGAAACAGACCCAGTACTTC.

The chain links TRBV1 to TRBJ2-1; the table's D call of TRBD2 was not tested on the DNA. TRBV1 is a documented pseudogene. The CDR3 has 14 residues. The CDR3: CTRPPGLAFYGQFF. CDR3 nucleotide sequence: TGCACCAGACCCCCGGGACTAGCGTTTTACGGGCAGTTCTTC.

Ten or more counts support this clonotype. The gene calls are TRBV4-1 and TRBJ2-7; 10 bases are shared with TRBD2. The J segment lost 2 bases and the V segment lost 0 bases, leaving 4 bases of the junction unmatched. There are 16 residues in the CDR3. Germline V CDR1 and CDR2: MGHRA, YSYEKL. CDR3 region: CASSQEIGLAAYEQYF. As DNA, the CDR3 is TGCGCCAGCAGCCAAGAGATTGGACTAGCGGCCTACGAGCAGTACTTC.

This clonotype has just a few counts. The rearrangement uses TRBV29-1 and TRBJ2-4; D not resolved. This CDR3 comprises 14 residues. Germline CDR1 SQVTM, CDR2 ANQGSEA. With 4 bases removed from V and 3 bases from J, the gap between germline ends came to 13 bases. CDR3 nucleotide sequence: TGCAGCGTTGCTAACAAAGCAGGCAAAAACATTCAGTACTTC. This encodes CSVANKAGKNIQYF.